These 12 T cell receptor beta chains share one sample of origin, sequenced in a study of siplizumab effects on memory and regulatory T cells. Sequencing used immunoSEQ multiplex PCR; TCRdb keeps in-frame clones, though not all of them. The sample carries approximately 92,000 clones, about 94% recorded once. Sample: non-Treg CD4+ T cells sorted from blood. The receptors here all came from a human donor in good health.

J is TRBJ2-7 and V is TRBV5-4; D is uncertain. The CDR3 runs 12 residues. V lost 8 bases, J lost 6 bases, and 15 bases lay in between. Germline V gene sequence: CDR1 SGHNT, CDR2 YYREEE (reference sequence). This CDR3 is CASSLPGVEQYF. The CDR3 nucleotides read TGTGCCAGTTCGTTGCCTGGAGTCGAGCAGTACTTC.

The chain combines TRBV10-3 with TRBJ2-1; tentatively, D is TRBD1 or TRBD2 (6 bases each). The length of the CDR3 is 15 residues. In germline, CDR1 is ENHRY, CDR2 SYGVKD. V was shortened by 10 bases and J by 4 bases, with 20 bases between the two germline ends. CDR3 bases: TGTGCCACTCGATCAGTCGGGGGCCCGTACAATGAGCAGTTCTTC. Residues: CATRSVGGPYNEQFF.

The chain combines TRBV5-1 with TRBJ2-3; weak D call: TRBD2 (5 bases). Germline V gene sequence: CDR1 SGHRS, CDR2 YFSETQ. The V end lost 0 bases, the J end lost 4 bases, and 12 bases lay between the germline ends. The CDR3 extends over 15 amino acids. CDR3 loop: CASSLGGQSSDTQYF. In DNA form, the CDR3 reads TGCGCCAGCAGCTTGGGAGGGCAATCGTCAGATACGCAGTATTTT.

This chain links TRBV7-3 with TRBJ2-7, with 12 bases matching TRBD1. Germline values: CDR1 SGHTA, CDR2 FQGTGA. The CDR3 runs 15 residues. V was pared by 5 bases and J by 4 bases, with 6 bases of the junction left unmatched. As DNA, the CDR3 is TGTGCCAGCAGCCCCGGGACAGGGGGCTCGTACGAGCAGTACTTC. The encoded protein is CASSPGTGGSYEQYF.

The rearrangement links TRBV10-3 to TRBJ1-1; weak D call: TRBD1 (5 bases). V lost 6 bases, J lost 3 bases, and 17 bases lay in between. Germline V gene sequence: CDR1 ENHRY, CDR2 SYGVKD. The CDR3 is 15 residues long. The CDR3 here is CAISPWGGGDTEAFF. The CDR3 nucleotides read TGTGCCATCAGCCCGTGGGGGGGTGGGGACACTGAAGCTTTCTTT.

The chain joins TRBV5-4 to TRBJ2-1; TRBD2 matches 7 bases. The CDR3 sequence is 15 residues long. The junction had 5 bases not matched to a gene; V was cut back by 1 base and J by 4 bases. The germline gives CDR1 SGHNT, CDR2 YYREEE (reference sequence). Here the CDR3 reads CASSLQGGAYNEQFF. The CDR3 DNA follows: TGTGCCAGCAGCTTGCAGGGAGGGGCTTACAATGAGCAGTTCTTC.

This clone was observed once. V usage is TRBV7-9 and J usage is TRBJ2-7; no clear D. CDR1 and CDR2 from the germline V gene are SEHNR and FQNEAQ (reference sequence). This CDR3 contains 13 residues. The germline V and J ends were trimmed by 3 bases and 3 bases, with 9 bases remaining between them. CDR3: CASSFQTVYEQYF. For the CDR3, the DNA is TGTGCCAGCAGCTTTCAGACGGTCTACGAGCAGTACTTC.

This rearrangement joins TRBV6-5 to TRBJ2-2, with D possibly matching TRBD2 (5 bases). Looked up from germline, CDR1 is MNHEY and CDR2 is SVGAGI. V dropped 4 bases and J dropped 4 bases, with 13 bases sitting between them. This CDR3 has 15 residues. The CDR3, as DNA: TGTGCCAGCAGTTCAGAGGGAGTGGGCACCGGGGAGCTGTTTTTT. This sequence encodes CASSSEGVGTGELFF.

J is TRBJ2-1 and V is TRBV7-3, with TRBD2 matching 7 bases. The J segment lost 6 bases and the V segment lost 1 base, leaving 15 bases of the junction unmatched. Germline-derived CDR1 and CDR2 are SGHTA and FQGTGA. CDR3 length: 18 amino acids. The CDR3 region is CASSLKIGSGISPNEQFF. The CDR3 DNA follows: TGTGCCAGCAGCTTAAAGATCGGGAGCGGGATATCACCCAATGAGCAGTTCTTC.

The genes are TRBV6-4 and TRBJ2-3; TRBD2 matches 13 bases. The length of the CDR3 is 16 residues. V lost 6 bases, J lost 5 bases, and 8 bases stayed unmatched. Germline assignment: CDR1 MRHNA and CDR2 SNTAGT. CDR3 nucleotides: TGTGCCAGCAGAACCAATGGACTAGCGGGAGTAGATACGCAGTATTTT. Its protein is CASRTNGLAGVDTQYF.

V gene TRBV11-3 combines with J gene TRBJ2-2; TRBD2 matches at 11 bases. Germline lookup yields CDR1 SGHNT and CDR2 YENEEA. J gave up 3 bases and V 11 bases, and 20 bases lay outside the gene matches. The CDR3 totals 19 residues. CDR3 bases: TGTGCCCCATCCGTGACGGGTCAGGGACTAGCGGAGTACACCGGGGAGCTGTTTTTT. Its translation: CAPSVTGQGLAEYTGELFF.

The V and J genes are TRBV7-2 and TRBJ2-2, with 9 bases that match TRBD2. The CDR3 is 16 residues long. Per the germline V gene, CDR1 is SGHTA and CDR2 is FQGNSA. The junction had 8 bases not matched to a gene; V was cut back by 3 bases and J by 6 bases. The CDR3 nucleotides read TGTGCCAGCAGCTTTACCGGGACTAGCTTTGCCGGGGAGCTGTTTTTT. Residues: CASSFTGTSFAGELFF.